This T cell receptor (beta chain) was profiled in a study of immune cell composition in non-small cell lung cancer. In germline, CDR1 is MNHEY, CDR2 SVGAGI. The length of the CDR3 is 14 residues. Trimming removed 7 bases at V and 1 base at J, with 10 bases between. Sequencing used immunoSEQ multiplex PCR; TCRdb keeps in-frame clones, though not all of them. Of 2,500 to 3,000 clones listed, 65% to 85% are singletons. The same sample was also studied in work on CD4 T cells in lung cancer.

The specimen sequenced was lung tumor tissue. The chain combines TRBV6-5 with TRBJ2-2, with D perhaps TRBD1 (6 bases). The source is a human donor with non-small cell lung cancer. CDR3 region: CASNRDKNTGELFF. Written as DNA, the CDR3 is TGTGCCAGCAATAGGGACAAGAACACCGGGGAGCTGTTTTTT.